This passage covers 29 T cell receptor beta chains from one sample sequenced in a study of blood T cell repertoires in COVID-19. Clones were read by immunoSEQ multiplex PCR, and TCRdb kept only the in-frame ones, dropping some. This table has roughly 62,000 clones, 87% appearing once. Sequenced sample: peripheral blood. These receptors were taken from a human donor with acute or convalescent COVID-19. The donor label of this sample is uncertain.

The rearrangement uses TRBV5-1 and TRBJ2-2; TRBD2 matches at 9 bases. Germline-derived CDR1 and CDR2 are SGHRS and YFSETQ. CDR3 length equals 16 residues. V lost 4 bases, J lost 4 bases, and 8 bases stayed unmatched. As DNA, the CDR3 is TGCGCCAGCAGCCAGCTAGCGGGACCCTCCACCGGGGAGCTGTTTTTT. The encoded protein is CASSQLAGPSTGELFF.

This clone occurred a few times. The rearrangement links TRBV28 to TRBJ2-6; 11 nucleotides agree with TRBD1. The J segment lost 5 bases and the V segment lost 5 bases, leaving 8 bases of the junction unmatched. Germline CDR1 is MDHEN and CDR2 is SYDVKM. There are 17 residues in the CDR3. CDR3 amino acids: CASSRPGQGGRANVLTF. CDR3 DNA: TGTGCCAGCAGTCGTCCGGGACAGGGGGGGAGGGCCAACGTCCTGACTTTC.

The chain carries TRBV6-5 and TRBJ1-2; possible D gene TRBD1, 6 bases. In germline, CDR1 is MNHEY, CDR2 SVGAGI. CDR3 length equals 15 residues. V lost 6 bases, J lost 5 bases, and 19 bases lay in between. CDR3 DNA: TGTGCCAGCAGCCAACAGGGCCCCCTGAGATATGGCTACACCTTC. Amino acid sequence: CASSQQGPLRYGYTF.

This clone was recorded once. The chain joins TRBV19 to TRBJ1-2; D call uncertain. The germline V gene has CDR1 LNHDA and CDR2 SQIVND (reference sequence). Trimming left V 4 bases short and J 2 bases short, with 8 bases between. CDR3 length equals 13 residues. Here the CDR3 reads CASSTQPNYGYTF. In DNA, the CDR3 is TGTGCCAGTAGTACACAGCCCAACTATGGCTACACCTTC.

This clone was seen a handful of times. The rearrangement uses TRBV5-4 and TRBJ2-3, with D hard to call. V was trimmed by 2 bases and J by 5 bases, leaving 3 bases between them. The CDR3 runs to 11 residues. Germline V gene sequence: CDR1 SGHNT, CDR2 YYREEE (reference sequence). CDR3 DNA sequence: TGTGCCAGCAGCTTCAAAGATACGCAGTATTTT. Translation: CASSFKDTQYF.

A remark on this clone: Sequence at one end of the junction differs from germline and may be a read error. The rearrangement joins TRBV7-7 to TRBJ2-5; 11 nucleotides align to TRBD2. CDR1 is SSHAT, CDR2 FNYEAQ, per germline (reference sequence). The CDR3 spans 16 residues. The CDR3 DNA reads TGTGCTAGCAGCTTAGAGGTTGGGACTAGCGGTAGGGCCCAGTACTTC. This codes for CASSLEVGTSGRAQYF.

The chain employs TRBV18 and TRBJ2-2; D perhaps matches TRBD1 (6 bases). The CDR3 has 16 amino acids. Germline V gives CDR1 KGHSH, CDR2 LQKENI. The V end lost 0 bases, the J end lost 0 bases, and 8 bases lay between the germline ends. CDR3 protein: CASSPPHRANTGELFF. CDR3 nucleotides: TGTGCCAGCTCACCACCCCACAGGGCGAACACCGGGGAGCTGTTTTTT.

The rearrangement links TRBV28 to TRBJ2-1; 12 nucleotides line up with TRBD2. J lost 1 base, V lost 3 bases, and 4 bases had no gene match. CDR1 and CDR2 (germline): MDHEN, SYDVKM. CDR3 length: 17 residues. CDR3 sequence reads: CASSLLTSGGSYNEQFF. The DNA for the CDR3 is TGTGCCAGCAGTTTGCTAACTAGCGGGGGGTCCTACAATGAGCAGTTCTTC. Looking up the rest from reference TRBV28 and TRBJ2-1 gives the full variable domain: DVKVTQSSRYLVKRTGEKVFLECVQDMDHENMFWYRQDPGLGLRLIYFSYDVKMKEKGDIPEGYSVSREKKERFSLILESASTNQTSMYLCASSLLTSGGSYNEQFFGPGTRLTVL.

CDR3 protein: CSASTSGRQSFTDTQYF. In DNA form, the CDR3 reads TGCAGTGCTAGTACTAGCGGGAGACAAAGCTTCACAGATACGCAGTATTTT. The chain recombines TRBV20-1 with TRBJ2-3; 11 bases are shared with TRBD2. From germline, CDR1 is DFQATT and CDR2 SNEGSKA (reference sequence). This CDR3 contains 17 residues. The J segment lost 2 bases and the V segment lost 3 bases, leaving 10 bases of the junction unmatched.

Here the CDR3 reads CASSLEPAGGGNEQFF. The CDR3 nucleotides read TGCGCCAGCAGCTTGGAGCCAGCGGGAGGGGGCAATGAGCAGTTCTTC. V and J are TRBV5-1 and TRBJ2-1; 10 bases are a match to TRBD2. V trimming: 0 bases; J trimming: 6 bases; junction bases outside the gene matches: 6. CDR1 is SGHRS and CDR2 is YFSETQ in the germline V gene. This CDR3 is 16 amino acids long.

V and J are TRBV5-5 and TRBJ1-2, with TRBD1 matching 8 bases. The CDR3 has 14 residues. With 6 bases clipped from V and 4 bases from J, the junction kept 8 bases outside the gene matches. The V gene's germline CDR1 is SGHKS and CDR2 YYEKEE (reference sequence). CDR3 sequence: CASTRTGNPYGYTF. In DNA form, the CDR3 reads TGTGCCAGCACTCGGACAGGGAATCCCTATGGCTACACCTTC. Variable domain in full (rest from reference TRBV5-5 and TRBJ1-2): DAGVTQSPTHLIKTRGQQVTLRCSPISGHKSVSWYQQVLGQGPQFIFQYYEKEERGRGNFPDRFSARQFPNYSSELNVNALLLGDSALYLCASTRTGNPYGYTFGSGTRLTVV.

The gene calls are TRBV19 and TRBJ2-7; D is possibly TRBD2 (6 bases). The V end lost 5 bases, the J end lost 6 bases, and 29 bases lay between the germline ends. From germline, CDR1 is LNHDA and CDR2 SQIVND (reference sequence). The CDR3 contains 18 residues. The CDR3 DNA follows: TGTGCCAGTAGTCCACCCGGTGGAGGGTTCGGAATTTTCGGCGAGCAGTACTTC. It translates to CASSPPGGGFGIFGEQYF. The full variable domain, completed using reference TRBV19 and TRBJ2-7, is DGGITQSPKYLFRKEGQNVTLSCEQNLNHDAMYWYRQDPGQGLRLIYYSQIVNDFQKGDIAEGYSVSREKKESFPLTVTSAQKNPTAFYLCASSPPGGGFGIFGEQYFGPGTRLTVT.

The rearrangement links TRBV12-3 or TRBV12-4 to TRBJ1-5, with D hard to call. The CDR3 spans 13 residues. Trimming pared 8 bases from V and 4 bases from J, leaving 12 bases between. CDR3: CASRPDSNQPQHF. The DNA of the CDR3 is TGTGCCAGCCGTCCGGACTCTAATCAGCCCCAGCATTTT.

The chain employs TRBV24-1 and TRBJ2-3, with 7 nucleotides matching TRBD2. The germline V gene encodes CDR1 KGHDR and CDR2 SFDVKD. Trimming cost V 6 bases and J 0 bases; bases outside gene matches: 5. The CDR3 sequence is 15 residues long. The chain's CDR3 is CATSLPGGSTDTQYF. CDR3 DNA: TGTGCCACCAGTCTTCCGGGAGGAAGCACAGATACGCAGTATTTT.

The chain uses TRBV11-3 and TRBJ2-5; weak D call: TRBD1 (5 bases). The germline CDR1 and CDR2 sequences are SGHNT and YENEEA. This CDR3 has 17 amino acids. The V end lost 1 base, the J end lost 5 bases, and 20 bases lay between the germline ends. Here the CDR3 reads CASSLGIGAGVGETQYF. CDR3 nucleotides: TGTGCCAGCAGCTTAGGAATTGGGGCCGGAGTAGGCGAGACCCAGTACTTC.

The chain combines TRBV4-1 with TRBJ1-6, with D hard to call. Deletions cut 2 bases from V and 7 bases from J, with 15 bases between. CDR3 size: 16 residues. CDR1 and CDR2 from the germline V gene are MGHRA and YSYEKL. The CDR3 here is CASSQQQRPGNSPLHF. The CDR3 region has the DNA TGCGCCAGCAGCCAACAACAGCGGCCCGGGAATTCACCCCTCCACTTT.

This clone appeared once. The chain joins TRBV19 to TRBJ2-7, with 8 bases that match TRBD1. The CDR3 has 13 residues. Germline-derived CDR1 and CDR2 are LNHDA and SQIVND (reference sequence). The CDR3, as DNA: TGTGCAGAACCGGGACAGGTGACCTACGAGCAGTACTTC. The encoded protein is CAEPGQVTYEQYF.

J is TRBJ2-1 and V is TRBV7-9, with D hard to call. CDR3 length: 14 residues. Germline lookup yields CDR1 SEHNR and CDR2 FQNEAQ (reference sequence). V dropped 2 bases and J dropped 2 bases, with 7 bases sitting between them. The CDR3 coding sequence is TGTGCCAGCAGCTTACAGGCAGCCTACAATGAGCAGTTCTTC. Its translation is CASSLQAAYNEQFF.

The CDR3 loop is CASGLGMGDYNEQFF. In DNA, the CDR3 is TGTGCTAGTGGTTTGGGTATGGGAGATTACAATGAGCAGTTCTTC. The V and J genes are TRBV12-5 and TRBJ2-1; TRBD2 might be the D (5 bases). There are 15 residues in the CDR3. The germline V and J ends were trimmed by 1 base and 4 bases, with 11 bases remaining between them. Germline assignment: CDR1 LGHNT and CDR2 FRNRAP. The entire variable domain, with the rest obtained from reference TRBV12-5 and TRBJ2-1, is as follows: DARVTQTPRHKVTEMGQEVTMRCQPILGHNTVFWYRQTMMQGLELLAYFRNRAPLDDSGMPKDRFSAEMPDATLATLKIQPSEPRDSAVYFCASGLGMGDYNEQFFGPGTRLTVL.

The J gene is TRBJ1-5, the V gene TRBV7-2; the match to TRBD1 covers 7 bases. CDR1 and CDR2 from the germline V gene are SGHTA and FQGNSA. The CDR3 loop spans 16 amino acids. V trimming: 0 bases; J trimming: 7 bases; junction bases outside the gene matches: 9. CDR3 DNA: TGTGCCAGCAGCTTAGCCTGGGACAGCCTCACCCAGCCCCAGCATTTT. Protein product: CASSLAWDSLTQPQHF.

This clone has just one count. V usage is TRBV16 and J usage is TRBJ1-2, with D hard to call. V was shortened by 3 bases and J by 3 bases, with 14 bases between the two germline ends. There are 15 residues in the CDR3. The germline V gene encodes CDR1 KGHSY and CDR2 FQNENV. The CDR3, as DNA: TGTGCCAGCAGCCACAGGAAAGACGGATACTATGGCTACACCTTC. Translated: CASSHRKDGYYGYTF.

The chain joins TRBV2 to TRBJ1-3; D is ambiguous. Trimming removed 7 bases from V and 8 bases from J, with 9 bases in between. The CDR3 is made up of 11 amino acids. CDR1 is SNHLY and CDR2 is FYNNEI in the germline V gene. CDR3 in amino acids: CASKYRDTIYF. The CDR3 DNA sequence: TGTGCCAGCAAGTATCGGGACACCATATATTTT.

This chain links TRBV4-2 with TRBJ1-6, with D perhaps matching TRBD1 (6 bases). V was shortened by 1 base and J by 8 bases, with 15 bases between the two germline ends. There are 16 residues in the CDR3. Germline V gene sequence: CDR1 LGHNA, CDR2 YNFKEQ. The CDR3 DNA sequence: TGTGCCAGCAGCCAAGCTAATTCCAGGGGTGATTCACCCCTCCACTTT. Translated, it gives CASSQANSRGDSPLHF.

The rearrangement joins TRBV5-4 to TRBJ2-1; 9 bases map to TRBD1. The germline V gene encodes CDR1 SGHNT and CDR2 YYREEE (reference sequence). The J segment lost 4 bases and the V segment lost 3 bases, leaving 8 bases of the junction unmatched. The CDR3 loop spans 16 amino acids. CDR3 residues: CASSYTGTGSYNEQFF. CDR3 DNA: TGTGCCAGCAGCTACACCGGGACAGGGAGTTACAATGAGCAGTTCTTC.

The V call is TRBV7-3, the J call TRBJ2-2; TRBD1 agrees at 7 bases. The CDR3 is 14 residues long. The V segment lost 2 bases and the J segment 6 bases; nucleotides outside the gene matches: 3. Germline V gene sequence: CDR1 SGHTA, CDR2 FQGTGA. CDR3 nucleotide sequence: TGTGCCAGCAGCTTAGGGACAGACGCCGGGGAGCTGTTTTTT. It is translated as CASSLGTDAGELFF.

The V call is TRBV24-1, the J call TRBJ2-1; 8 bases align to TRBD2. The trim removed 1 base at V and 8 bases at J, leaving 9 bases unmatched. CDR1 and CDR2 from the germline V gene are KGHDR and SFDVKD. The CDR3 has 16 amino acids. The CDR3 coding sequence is TGTGCCACCAGTGATTTAATAGCGGGGTCTAGATATGAGCAGTTCTTC. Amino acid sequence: CATSDLIAGSRYEQFF.

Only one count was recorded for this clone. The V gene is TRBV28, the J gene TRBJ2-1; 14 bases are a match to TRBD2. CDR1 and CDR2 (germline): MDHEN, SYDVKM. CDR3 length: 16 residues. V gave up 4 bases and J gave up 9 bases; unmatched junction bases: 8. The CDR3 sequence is CASSSGVTSGRGEQFF. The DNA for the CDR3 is TGTGCCAGCAGTTCAGGCGTGACTAGCGGGAGGGGTGAGCAGTTCTTC.

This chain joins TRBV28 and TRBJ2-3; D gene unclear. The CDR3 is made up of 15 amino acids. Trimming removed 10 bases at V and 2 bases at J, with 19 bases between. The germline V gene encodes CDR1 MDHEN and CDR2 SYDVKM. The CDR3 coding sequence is TGTGCCATCTCCAGGCCTCCTTTCCCCACAGATACGCAGTATTTT. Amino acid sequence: CAISRPPFPTDTQYF.

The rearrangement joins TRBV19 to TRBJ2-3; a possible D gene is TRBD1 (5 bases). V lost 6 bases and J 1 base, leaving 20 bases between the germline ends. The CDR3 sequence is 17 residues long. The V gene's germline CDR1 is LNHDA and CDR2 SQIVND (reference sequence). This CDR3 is CASRGLKGGKRTDTQYF. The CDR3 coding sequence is TGTGCCAGTAGGGGGCTAAAAGGCGGAAAACGCACAGATACGCAGTATTTT.